Here is one T cell receptor (beta chain) with its context. Authors' methods: Using reference gene primer amplification, nucleated cell counts were estimated. Libraries were prepared by immunoSEQ multiplex PCR; TCRdb keeps only in-frame clonotypes and omits some of them. V, J and clone size were drawn from that table, and D and trimming were deduced from the DNA. Of about half a million clones detected, 89% appear once; the ten largest clones hold 0.9%. This sample is part of a study of blood T cell repertoires in COVID-19. Study-wide background: Samples taken during acute and convalescent COVID-19 were collected in the United States, Italy and Spain. The cDNA or gDNA used as material had been derived from T cells, B-cell-depleted T cells, or PBMCs.

The V gene end was trimmed by 4 bases and the J gene end by 9 bases; junction bases not matched to a gene: 14. The CDR3 is 17 residues long. Germline CDR1 is SGHDT and CDR2 is YYEEEE. The Seattle site enrolled patients during active infection and followed them longitudinally. The sequenced material came from peripheral blood. This clonotype was obtained from a man aged 18 to 29 with COVID-19, enrolled during active disease. V gene TRBV5-6 combines with J gene TRBJ2-7; 15 bases are shared with TRBD2. The CDR3, as DNA: TGTGCCAGCAGCCCACGAAGGACTAGCGGGAGGGCCCTGGTGCAGTACTTC. It is translated as CASSPRRTSGRALVQYF.